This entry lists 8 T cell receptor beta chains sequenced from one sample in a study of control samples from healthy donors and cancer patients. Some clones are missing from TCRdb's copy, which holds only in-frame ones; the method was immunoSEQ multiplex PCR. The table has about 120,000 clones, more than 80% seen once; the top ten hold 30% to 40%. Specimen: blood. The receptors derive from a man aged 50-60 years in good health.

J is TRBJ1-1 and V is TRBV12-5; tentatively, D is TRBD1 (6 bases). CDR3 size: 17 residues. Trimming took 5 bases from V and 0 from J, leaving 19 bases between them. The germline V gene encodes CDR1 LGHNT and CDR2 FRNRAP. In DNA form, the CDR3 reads TGTGCTAGTGGTATATCTATAGGGGGTGATATGAACACTGAAGCTTTCTTT. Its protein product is CASGISIGGDMNTEAFF.

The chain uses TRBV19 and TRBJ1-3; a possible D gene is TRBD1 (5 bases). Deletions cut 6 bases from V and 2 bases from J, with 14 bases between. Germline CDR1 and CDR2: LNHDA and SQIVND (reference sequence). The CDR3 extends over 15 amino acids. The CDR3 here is CASSRAGIAGNTIYF. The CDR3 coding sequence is TGTGCCAGTAGCAGGGCGGGGATAGCTGGAAACACCATATATTTT.

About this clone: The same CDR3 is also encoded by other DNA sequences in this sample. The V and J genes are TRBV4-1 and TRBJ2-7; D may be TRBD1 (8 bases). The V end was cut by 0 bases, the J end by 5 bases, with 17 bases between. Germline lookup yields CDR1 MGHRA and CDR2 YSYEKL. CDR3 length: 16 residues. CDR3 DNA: TGCGCCAGCAGCCAAGATACTACAGGGGGGGTGAACGAGCAGTACTTC. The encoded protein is CASSQDTTGGVNEQYF.

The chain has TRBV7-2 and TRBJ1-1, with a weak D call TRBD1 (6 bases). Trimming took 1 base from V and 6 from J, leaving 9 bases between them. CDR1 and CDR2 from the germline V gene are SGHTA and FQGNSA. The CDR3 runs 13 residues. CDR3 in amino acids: CASSLDEGAEAFF. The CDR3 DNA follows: TGTGCCAGCAGCTTAGACGAGGGGGCTGAAGCTTTCTTT.

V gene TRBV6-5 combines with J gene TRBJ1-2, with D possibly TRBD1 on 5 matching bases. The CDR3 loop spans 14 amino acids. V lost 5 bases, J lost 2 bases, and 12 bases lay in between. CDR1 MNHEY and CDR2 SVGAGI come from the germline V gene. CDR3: CASSRDLINYGYTF. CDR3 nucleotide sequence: TGTGCCAGCAGTCGGGACTTAATCAACTATGGCTACACCTTC.

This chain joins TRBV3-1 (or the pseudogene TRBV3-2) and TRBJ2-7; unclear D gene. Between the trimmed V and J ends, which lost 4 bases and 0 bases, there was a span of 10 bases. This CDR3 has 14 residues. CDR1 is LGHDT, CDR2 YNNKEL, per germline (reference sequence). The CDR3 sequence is CASSPSYNSYEQYF. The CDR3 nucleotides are TGTGCCAGCAGCCCAAGTTACAACTCCTACGAGCAGTACTTC.

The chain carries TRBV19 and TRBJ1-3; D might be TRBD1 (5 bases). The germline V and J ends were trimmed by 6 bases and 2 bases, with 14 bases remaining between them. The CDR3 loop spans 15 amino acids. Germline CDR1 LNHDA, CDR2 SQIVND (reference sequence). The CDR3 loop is CASRDGGGTGNTIYF. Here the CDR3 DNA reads TGTGCCAGTAGGGATGGGGGAGGCACTGGAAACACCATATATTTT. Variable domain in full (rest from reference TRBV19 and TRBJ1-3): DGGITQSPKYLFRKEGQNVTLSCEQNLNHDAMYWYRQDPGQGLRLIYYSQIVNDFQKGDIAEGYSVSREKKESFPLTVTSAQKNPTAFYLCASRDGGGTGNTIYFGEGSWLTVV.

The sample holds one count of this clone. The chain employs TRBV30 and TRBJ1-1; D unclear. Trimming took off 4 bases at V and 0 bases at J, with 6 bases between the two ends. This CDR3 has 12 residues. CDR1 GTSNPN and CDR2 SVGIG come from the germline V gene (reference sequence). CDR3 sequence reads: CAWMEVNTEAFF. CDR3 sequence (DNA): TGTGCCTGGATGGAGGTGAACACTGAAGCTTTCTTT.